Below are 2 T cell receptor beta chains sequenced from a single sample in a study of blood T cell repertoires in COVID-19. Using immunoSEQ multiplex PCR, the repertoire was profiled, and TCRdb retains in-frame clones only, with some absent. Of 50,000 to 85,000 clones listed, approximately 91% are singletons. The specimen was peripheral blood. The receptors stem from a human donor in a cohort sampled during active COVID-19.

The chain is built from TRBV7-9 and TRBJ2-1; D is undetermined. The CDR3 extends over 14 amino acids. Germline V gene sequence: CDR1 SEHNR, CDR2 FQNEAQ (reference sequence). Trimming took off 5 bases at V and 6 bases at J, with 14 bases between the two ends. The DNA for the CDR3 is TGTGCCAGCAGCCCCCGAAGCAGGCTCAATGAGCAGTTCTTC. Translating gives CASSPRSRLNEQFF.

The rearrangement uses TRBV5-1 and TRBJ1-1; TRBD1 aligns across 10 bases. CDR3 length: 16 residues. Germline V gene lookup returns CDR1 SGHRS and CDR2 YFSETQ. The V gene end was trimmed by 4 bases and the J gene end by 6 bases; junction bases not matched to a gene: 12. The DNA of the CDR3 is TGCGCCAGCAGCCCCGGGACAGGGGCTGGGAAGTCTGAAGCTTTCTTT. Protein sequence: CASSPGTGAGKSEAFF.